This T cell receptor beta chain was captured by sequencing in a study of regulatory T cells in long-lasting Graves disease. In building TCR beta libraries, iRepertoire HTBI primers were used together with Arm-PCR of CDR3 regions. TCRdb fed the multiplex PCR reads into MiXCR, producing one record per CDR3 protein. The sample lists 400,000 to 500,000 distinct CDR3 sequences; over 12% were seen once. The time point was: newly diagnosed GD, antithyroid drugs for less than 3 months. Extracted PBMC RNA gave rise to the TCR library. V was shortened by 5 bases and J by 3 bases, with 11 bases between the two germline ends. CDR3 length: 14 residues. CDR1 is MNHEY, CDR2 SMNVEV, per germline (reference sequence). This clonotype was seen repeatedly, ten times or more. These same data were also listed under a study on T cells in Graves' hyperthyroidism and ophthalmopathy.

The chain joins TRBV27 to TRBJ2-1; D gene unclear. The TCR originated in a woman aged 35 to 49 with Graves disease. The sequencing here drew on peripheral blood mononuclear cells (PBMCs), taken at new diagnosis, from a patient treated with antithyroid drugs. The CDR3 loop is CASSPTTRYNEQFF. CDR3 coding DNA: TGTGCCAGCAGTCCCACAACCCGCTACAATGAGCAGTTCTTC.